This T cell receptor (beta chain) was profiled in a study of T-cell reconstitution after alpha-beta-depleted transplantation in children. Study findings and constraints: A year had passed since transplant, and T-cell counts and diversity by then came mostly from newly produced T cells. Expanded graft clones numbering several hundred reportedly gave rise to alpha-beta T cells about two months after transplant. For some patients, TCRbeta diversity was high at day 60 because of recipient T cells and thymic progenitors that survived.

This clonotype was picked up many times. Its matching antigen is unknown. A junction end diverges from the germline sequence, so it may reflect a read error. Using unique molecular identifiers, the investigators prepared the TCRbeta library. TCRdb processed the PCR reads anew with MiXCR; each CDR3 protein has one entry. The sample has more than 200,000 distinct CDR3 sequences, 20% to 30% seen once. The clonotype comes from a girl aged 2 to 9 with Fanconi anemia, due to receive a stem cell transplant. Source: PBMCs, taken before TCRalphabeta/CD19-depleted stem cell transplant.

The CDR3: CASSLLGTEAFF. The CDR3 nucleotides are TGCGCCAGCAGCTTGTTGGGTACTGAAGCTTTCTTT. This chain uses TRBV12-3 or TRBV12-4 with TRBJ1-1; D is unclear. This CDR3 has 12 residues.